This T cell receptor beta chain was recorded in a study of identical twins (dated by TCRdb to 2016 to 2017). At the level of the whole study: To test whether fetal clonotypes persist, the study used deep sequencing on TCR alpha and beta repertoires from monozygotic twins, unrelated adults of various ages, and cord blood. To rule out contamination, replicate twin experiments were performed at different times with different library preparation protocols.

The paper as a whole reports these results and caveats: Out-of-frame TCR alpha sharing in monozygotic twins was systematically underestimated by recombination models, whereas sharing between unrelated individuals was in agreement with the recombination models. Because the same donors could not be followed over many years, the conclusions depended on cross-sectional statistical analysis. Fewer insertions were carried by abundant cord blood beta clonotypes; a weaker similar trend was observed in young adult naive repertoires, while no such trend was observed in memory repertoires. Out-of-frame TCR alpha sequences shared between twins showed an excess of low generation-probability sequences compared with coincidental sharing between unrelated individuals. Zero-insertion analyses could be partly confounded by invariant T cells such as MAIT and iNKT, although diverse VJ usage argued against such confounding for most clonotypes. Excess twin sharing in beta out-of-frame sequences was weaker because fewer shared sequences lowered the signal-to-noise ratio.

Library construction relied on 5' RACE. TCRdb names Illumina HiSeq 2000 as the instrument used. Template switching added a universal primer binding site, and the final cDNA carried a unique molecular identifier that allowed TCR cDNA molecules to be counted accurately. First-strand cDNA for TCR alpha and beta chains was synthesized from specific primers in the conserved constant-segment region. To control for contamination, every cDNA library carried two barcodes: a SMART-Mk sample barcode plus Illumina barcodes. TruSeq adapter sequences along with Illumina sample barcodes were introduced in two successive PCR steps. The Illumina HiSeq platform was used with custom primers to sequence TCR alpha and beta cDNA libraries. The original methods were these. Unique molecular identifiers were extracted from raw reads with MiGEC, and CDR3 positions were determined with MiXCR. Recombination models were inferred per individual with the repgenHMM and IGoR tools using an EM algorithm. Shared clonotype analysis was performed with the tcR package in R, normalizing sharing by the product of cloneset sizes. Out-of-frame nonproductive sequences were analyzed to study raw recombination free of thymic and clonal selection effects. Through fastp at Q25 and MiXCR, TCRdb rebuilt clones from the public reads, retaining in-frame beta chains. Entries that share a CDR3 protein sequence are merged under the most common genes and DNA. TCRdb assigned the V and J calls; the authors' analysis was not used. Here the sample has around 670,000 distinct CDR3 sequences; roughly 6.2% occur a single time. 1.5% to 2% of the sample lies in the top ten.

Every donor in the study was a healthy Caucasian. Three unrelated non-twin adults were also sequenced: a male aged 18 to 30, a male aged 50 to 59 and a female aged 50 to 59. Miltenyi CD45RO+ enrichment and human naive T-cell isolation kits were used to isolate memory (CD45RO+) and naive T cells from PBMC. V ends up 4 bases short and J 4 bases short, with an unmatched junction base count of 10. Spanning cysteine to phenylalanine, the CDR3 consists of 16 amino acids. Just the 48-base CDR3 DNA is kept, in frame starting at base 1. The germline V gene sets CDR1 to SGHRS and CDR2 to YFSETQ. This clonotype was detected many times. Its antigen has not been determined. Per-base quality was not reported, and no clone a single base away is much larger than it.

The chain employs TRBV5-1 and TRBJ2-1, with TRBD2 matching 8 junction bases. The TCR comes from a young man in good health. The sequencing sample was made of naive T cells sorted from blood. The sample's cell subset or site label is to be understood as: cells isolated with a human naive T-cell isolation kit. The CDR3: CASSPEGLGAYNEQFF. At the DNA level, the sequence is TGCGCCAGCAGCCCGGAGGGACTAGGGGCTTACAATGAGCAGTTCTTC.